Shown below are 12 T cell receptor beta chains from a single sample sequenced in a study of brain T cells in children with intractable seizures. TCRdb's copy holds only in-frame clones and misses some; the assay was immunoSEQ multiplex PCR. The sample has 95,000 to 120,000 clones; approximately 94% are singletons. Specimen: peripheral blood, collected at surgery. These receptors all stem from a boy in the first two years of life with hemimegalencephaly and intractable seizures.

The J gene is TRBJ1-5, the V gene TRBV28; D is ambiguous. Trimming removed 5 bases at V and 2 bases at J, with 13 bases between. Germline assignment: CDR1 MDHEN and CDR2 SYDVKM. CDR3 length: 15 residues. As DNA, the CDR3 is TGTGCCAGCAGTCCCCAGACGTCGGGCAATCAGCCCCAGCATTTT. Translating gives CASSPQTSGNQPQHF.

This chain connects TRBV6-1 to TRBJ2-3; 14 nucleotides line up with TRBD2. There are 19 residues in the CDR3. Germline CDR1 reads MNHNS; CDR2 reads SASEGT. V shed 0 bases and J 4 bases; nucleotides not matched to a gene: 9. CDR3 DNA sequence: TGTGCCAGCAGTGAAGCGTTTCGGGGACTAGCGGGAGTCGCAGATACGCAGTATTTT. It yields the protein CASSEAFRGLAGVADTQYF.

V is TRBV10-3 and J is TRBJ2-7; 7 nucleotides match TRBD2. Per germline, CDR1 ENHRY and CDR2 SYGVKD. CDR3 length equals 18 residues. Trimming removed 4 bases from V and 3 bases from J; junction bases left unmatched: 18. The CDR3 coding sequence is TGTGCCATCAGTGTGAAAATGGCGGGCGGGAGAGGGAACTACGAGCAGTACTTC. It codes for CAISVKMAGGRGNYEQYF.

The gene calls are TRBV9 and TRBJ2-2; TRBD1 matches 11 bases. This CDR3 is 16 amino acids long. V was pared by 6 bases and J by 1 base, with 5 bases of the junction left unmatched. In germline, CDR1 is SGDLS, CDR2 YYNGEE. The CDR3 region has the DNA TGTGCCAGCACCGGACAGGGGGCCTTGAACACCGGGGAGCTGTTTTTT. Protein product: CASTGQGALNTGELFF.

The CDR3 spells CASSSQGFGRGYF. The CDR3 nucleotides are TGTGCCAGCAGCTCCCAGGGGTTTGGTCGGGGGTACTTC. The chain has TRBV7-2 and TRBJ2-7; TRBD1 is a possible D gene (6 bases). Germline lookup yields CDR1 SGHTA and CDR2 FQGNSA. Trimming removed 4 bases from V and 12 bases from J, with 19 bases in between. The CDR3 contains 13 residues.

The chain uses TRBV20-1 and TRBJ1-6, with D possibly being TRBD1 (5 bases). Germline V gene data show CDR1 as DFQATT and CDR2 as SNEGSKA (reference sequence). This CDR3 region has 14 residues. The V end lost 3 bases, the J end lost 4 bases, and 10 bases lay between the germline ends. The CDR3 region is CSASRTRYNSPLHF. In DNA form, the CDR3 reads TGCAGTGCTAGTAGGACAAGGTATAATTCACCCCTCCACTTT.

The rearrangement links TRBV4-2 to TRBJ1-2, with no clear D. The CDR3 extends over 13 amino acids. The germline V gene has CDR1 LGHNA and CDR2 YNFKEQ. Trimming left V 5 bases short and J 2 bases short, with 9 bases between. CDR3: CASSARINYGYTF. The CDR3 nucleotides read TGTGCCAGCAGCGCTCGTATCAACTATGGCTACACCTTC.

This clone was counted once. The chain couples TRBV3-1 (or the pseudogene TRBV3-2) to TRBJ2-2; TRBD2 matches at 7 bases. The V gene end was trimmed by 2 bases and the J gene end by 0 bases; junction bases not matched to a gene: 9. This CDR3 contains 18 residues. The germline V gene has CDR1 LGHDT and CDR2 YNNKEL (reference sequence). Written as DNA, the CDR3 is TGTGCCAGCAGCCAAAGGCCGCCTAGCGGCGCGAACACCGGGGAGCTGTTTTTT. This sequence encodes CASSQRPPSGANTGELFF.

The chain is built from TRBV7-2 and TRBJ2-3; perhaps TRBD1 as D (5 bases). V dropped 5 bases and J dropped 2 bases, with 20 bases sitting between them. Germline V gives CDR1 SGHTA, CDR2 FQGNSA. The length of the CDR3 is 17 residues. The CDR3 loop is CASSPTIRATDTDTQYF. CDR3 nucleotides: TGTGCCAGCAGCCCGACCATAAGGGCGACAGACACAGATACGCAGTATTTT.

V is TRBV19 and J is TRBJ2-7; tentatively, D is TRBD1 (5 bases). The ends were cut back, 1 base at V and 4 bases at J, with 8 bases in the middle. The CDR3 sequence is 13 residues long. CDR1 is LNHDA and CDR2 is SQIVND in the germline V gene (reference sequence). The CDR3 spells CASSIARQYEQYF. In DNA, the CDR3 is TGTGCCAGTAGTATAGCCCGACAGTACGAGCAGTACTTC.

The chain uses TRBV11-2 and TRBJ2-3; D is unclear. Germline V gene data show CDR1 as SGHAT and CDR2 as FQNNGV. There are 15 residues in the CDR3. Trimming took off 5 bases at V and 9 bases at J, with 21 bases between the two ends. Written as DNA, the CDR3 is TGTGCCAGCAGCCCGGTCCCCGGAAAAGTGAAGACGCAGTATTTT. It specifies CASSPVPGKVKTQYF.

The chain couples TRBV20-1 to TRBJ1-1, with D uncertain. In germline, CDR1 is DFQATT, CDR2 SNEGSKA (reference sequence). Trimming took off 3 bases at V and 1 base at J, with 6 bases between the two ends. The length of the CDR3 is 12 residues. The CDR3 is CSASTANTEAFF. The CDR3 bases are TGCAGTGCTAGTACAGCGAACACTGAAGCTTTCTTT.